This T cell receptor beta chain was profiled in a study of blood T cell repertoires in COVID-19. Measured with immunoSEQ multiplex PCR; TCRdb has only the in-frame clones, and not every one. In the table there are some 290,000 clones, around 87% of which are singletons. The receptor was derived from a woman between 50 and 59 years old who had recovered from COVID-19. Sequencing input: peripheral blood.

The chain's CDR3 is CASVWQMNTEAFF. The CDR3 nucleotides read TGTGCCAGCGTTTGGCAGATGAACACTGAAGCTTTCTTT. The chain is built from TRBV7-2 and TRBJ1-1; D not certain. The V gene's germline CDR1 is SGHTA and CDR2 FQGNSA. Trimming stripped 8 bases from V and 0 bases from J, with 10 bases between. This CDR3 spans 13 amino acids.